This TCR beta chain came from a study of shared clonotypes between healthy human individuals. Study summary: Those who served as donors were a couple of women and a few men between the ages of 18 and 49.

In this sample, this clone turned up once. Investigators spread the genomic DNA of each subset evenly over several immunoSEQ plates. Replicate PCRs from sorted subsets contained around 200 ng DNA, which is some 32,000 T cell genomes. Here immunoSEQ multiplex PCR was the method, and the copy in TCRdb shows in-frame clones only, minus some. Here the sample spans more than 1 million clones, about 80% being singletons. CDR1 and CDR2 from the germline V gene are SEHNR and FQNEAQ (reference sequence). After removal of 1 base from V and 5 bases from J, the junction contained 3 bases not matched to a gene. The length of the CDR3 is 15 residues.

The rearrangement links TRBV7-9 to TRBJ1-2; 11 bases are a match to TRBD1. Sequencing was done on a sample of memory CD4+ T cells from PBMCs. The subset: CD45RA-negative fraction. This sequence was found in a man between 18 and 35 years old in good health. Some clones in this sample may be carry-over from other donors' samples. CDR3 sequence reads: CASSLVGTGGYGYTF. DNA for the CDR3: TGTGCCAGCAGCTTAGTTGGGACAGGGGGATATGGCTACACCTTC.